This TCR beta chain was documented in a study of T-cell memory formation after mild COVID-19. Regarding the study as a whole: The appearance of some responding clones in pre-infection memory suggested that cross-reactive memory joined. The study found balanced CD4/CD8 in clones contracting day 15 to 85 and a CD4+ lean in later expanders.

The germline V gene has CDR1 DFQATT and CDR2 SNEGSKA (reference sequence). The CDR3 is 13 amino acids. Trimming cost V 5 bases and J 7 bases, with 18 bases left between them. TCRdb recomputed calls from the 5' RACE reads with MiXCR, one row per CDR3 protein. The sample yields fewer than 650,000 distinct CDR3 sequences, 20% to 25% seen once. As for this clonotype: As yet, its antigen is unknown.

The rearrangement links TRBV20-1 to TRBJ2-7, with a possible D match to TRBD1 (6 bases). Sequenced input: PBMCs or a T cell subset sorted from them (not recorded which). This clonotype was sampled from an adult woman who had mild COVID-19 (a few samples of this study predate the infection). Cell type and time point are not known. The CDR3 spells CSASVTGTPEQYF. The CDR3 nucleotides read TGCAGTGCTTCTGTTACCGGGACACCTGAGCAGTACTTC.